This T cell receptor beta chain came from a study of blood T cell repertoires in COVID-19. Study-level background: Whether acute or convalescent, the COVID-19 samples came from the United States, Italy and Spain. Nucleic acid was either cDNA or gDNA, and it came from T cells, B-cell-depleted T cells, or PBMCs.

Authors' analysis steps: Reference gene primer amplification in the assay estimated nucleated cell counts. TCRdb's table, derived via immunoSEQ multiplex PCR, lists solely in-frame clones and lacks some. D and trimming were read from the DNA, whereas the V and J calls and clone size are those reported in that table. The profile covers around 93,000 clones, with about 80% appearing a single time and 3.5% to 5% taken by the ten largest. Trimming took off 2 bases at V and 7 bases at J, with 20 bases between the two ends. The CDR3 totals 16 residues. Germline CDR1 MDHEN, CDR2 SYDVKM. This TCR was recovered from a man between 60 and 75 years old with acute or convalescent COVID-19. The rearrangement uses TRBV28 and TRBJ1-2; no clear D. The sample comprised peripheral blood. CDR3 sequence: CASSLRGRDGWSGYTF. The CDR3 DNA sequence: TGTGCCAGCAGTTTAAGAGGCCGGGATGGATGGTCTGGCTACACCTTC.